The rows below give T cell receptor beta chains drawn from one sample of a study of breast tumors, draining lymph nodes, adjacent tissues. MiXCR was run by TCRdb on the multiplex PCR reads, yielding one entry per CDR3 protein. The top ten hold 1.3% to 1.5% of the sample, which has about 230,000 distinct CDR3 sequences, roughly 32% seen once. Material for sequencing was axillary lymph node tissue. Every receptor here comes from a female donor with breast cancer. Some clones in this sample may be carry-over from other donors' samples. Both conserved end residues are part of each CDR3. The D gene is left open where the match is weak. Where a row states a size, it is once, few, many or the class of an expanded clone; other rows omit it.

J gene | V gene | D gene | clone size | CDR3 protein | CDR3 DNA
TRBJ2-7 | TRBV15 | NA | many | CATSTALGGGRTYEQYF | TGTGCCACCAGCACCGCTTTGGGAGGGGGGAGAACCTACGAGCAGTACTTC
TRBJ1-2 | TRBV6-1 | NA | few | CASSDLTTNYGYTF | TGTGCCAGCAGTGACCTAACAACTAACTATGGCTACACCTTC
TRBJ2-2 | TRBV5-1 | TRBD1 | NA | CASSRGQRAGELFF | TGCGCCAGCAGCCGGGGACAGAGGGCCGGGGAGCTGTTTTTT
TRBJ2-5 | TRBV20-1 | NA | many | CSAPDVRDKQETQYF | TGCAGTGCCCCCGACGTACGGGATAAACAAGAGACCCAGTACTTC
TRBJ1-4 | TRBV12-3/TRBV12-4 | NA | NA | CASRPRAGTNENLFF | TGTGCCAGCAGACCAAGGGCAGGAACTAATGAAAACCTGTTTTTT
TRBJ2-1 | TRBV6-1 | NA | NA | CASSEARVAAYNEQFF | TGTGCCAGCAGTGAAGCGCGGGTAGCGGCATACAATGAGCAGTTCTTC
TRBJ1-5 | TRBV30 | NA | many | CAWSVVYSQAQHF | TGTGCCTGGAGTGTAGTCTACAGTCAGGCCCAGCATTTT
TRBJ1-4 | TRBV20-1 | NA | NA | CSAREPTNEKLFF | TGCAGTGCTAGAGAACCAACTAATGAAAAACTGTTTTTT
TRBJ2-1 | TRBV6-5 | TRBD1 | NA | CASKNDRGYNEQFF | TGTGCCAGCAAAAACGACAGGGGATACAATGAGCAGTTCTTC
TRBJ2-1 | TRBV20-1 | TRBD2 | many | CSAWTSGTSYNEQFF | TGCAGTGCGTGGACTAGCGGGACTTCCTACAATGAGCAGTTCTTC
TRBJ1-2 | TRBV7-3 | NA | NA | CASSPLAGTNGYTF | TGTGCCAGCAGCCCCTTAGCGGGGACAAATGGCTACACCTTC
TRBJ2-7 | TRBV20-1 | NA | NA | CSARESEGRSYEQYF | TGCAGTGCTAGAGAATCCGAGGGTCGCTCCTACGAGCAGTACTTC
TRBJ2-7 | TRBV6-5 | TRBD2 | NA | CASRKIPGLAGGEQYF | TGTGCCAGCAGAAAAATCCCGGGACTAGCGGGAGGCGAGCAGTACTTC
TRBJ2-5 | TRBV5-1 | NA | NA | CASSFRGTLAGETQYF | TGCGCCAGCAGCTTCAGAGGGACCCTAGCAGGGGAGACCCAGTACTTC
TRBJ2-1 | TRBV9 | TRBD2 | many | CASSPATSGPYNEQFF | TGTGCCAGCAGCCCGGCGACTAGCGGACCTTACAATGAGCAGTTCTTC
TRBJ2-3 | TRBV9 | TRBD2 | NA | CASSPGRAGDTQYF | TGTGCCAGCAGCCCCGGGAGGGCGGGAGATACGCAGTATTTT
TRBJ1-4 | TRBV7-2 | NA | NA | CASSLERDALFF | TGTGCCAGCAGCTTAGAGAGGGACGCGTTGTTTTTT
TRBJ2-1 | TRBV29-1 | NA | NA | CSVATGGLYLYNEQFF | TGCAGCGTTGCGACGGGCGGGCTTTACCTCTACAATGAGCAGTTCTTC
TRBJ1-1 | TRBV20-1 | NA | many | CSARDRTEAFF | TGCAGTGCTAGAGATCGTACTGAAGCTTTCTTT
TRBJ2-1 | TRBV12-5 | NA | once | CASGLVEENEQFF | TGTGCTAGTGGTTTGGTAGAGGAAAATGAGCAGTTCTTC
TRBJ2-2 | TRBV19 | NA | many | CASSIRTPLDTGELFF | TGTGCCAGTAGTATCAGGACACCTTTGGACACCGGGGAGCTGTTTTTT
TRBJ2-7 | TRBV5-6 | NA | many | CASRRGRLGGQYF | TGTGCCAGCCGCAGAGGGCGCCTTGGTGGGCAGTACTTC
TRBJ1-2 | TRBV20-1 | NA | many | CSASSRGASGYGYTF | TGCAGTGCTAGTTCGCGCGGCGCCTCGGGCTATGGCTACACCTTC
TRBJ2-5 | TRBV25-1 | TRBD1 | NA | CASSANTGVETQYF | TGTGCCAGCAGTGCCAATACAGGGGTGGAGACCCAGTACTTC
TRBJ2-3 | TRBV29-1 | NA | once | CSLAVSTDTQYF | TGCAGCTTGGCAGTAAGCACAGATACGCAGTATTTT
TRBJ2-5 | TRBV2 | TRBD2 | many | CASSPGTSGSWETQYF | TGTGCCAGCAGTCCTGGGACTAGCGGGAGTTGGGAGACCCAGTACTTC
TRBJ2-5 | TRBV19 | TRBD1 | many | CASRGQGVETQYF | TGTGCCAGTAGAGGACAGGGGGTAGAGACCCAGTACTTC
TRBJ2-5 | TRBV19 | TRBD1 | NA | CASSPRQGRETQYF | TGTGCCAGTAGTCCGCGACAGGGTAGGGAGACCCAGTACTTC
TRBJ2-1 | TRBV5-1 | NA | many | CASSDPARVLYNEQFF | TGCGCCAGCAGCGACCCGGCCAGGGTATTGTACAATGAGCAGTTCTTC
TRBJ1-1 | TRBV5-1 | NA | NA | CASSPTGAMNTEAFF | TGCGCCAGCAGCCCAACAGGCGCTATGAACACTGAAGCTTTCTTT
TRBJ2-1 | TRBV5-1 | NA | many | CASSSDYGDEQFF | TGCGCCAGCAGCTCGGATTATGGTGATGAGCAGTTCTTC
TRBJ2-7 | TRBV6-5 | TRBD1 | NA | CASSTGQAYEQHF | TGTGCCAGCAGTACGGGACAGGCCTACGAGCAGCACTTC
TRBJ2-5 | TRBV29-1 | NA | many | CSVDLGWSQYF | TGCAGCGTTGATCTCGGGTGGTCCCAGTACTTC
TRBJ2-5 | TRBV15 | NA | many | CATSRDGPAQYF | TGTGCCACCAGCAGAGATGGGCCGGCCCAGTACTTC
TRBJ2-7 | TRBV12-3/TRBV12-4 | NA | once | CASSFGLRAASSYEQDF | TGTGCCAGCAGTTTCGGCCTCCGTGCGGCAAGCTCCTACGAGCAGGACTTC
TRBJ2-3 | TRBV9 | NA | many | CASSTLSSGDTQYF | TGTGCCAGCAGCACTCTCTCCTCGGGAGATACGCAGTATTTT
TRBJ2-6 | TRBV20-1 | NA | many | CSATHRVGANVLTF | TGCAGTGCTACCCACAGGGTTGGGGCCAACGTCCTGACTTTC
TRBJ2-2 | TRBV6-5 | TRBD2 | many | CASRSSGYTGELFF | TGTGCCAGCAGAAGTAGCGGGTACACCGGGGAGCTGTTTTTT
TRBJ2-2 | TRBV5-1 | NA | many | CASSLVPGANTGELFF | TGCGCCAGCAGCTTGGTCCCAGGGGCGAACACCGGGGAGCTGTTTTTT
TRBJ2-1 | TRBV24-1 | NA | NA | CATSGRSEQFF | TGTGCCACCAGTGGACGGTCTGAGCAGTTCTTC
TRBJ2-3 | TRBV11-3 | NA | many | CASSRRRGSSTDTQYF | TGTGCCAGCAGCAGGAGGAGGGGATCTAGCACAGATACGCAGTATTTT
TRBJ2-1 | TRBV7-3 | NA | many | CASSATPGIAEQFF | TGTGCCAGCAGCGCCACCCCCGGAATTGCGGAGCAGTTCTTC
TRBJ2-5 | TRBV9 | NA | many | CASSVSSMGETQYF | TGTGCCAGCAGCGTAAGCTCCATGGGAGAGACCCAGTACTTC